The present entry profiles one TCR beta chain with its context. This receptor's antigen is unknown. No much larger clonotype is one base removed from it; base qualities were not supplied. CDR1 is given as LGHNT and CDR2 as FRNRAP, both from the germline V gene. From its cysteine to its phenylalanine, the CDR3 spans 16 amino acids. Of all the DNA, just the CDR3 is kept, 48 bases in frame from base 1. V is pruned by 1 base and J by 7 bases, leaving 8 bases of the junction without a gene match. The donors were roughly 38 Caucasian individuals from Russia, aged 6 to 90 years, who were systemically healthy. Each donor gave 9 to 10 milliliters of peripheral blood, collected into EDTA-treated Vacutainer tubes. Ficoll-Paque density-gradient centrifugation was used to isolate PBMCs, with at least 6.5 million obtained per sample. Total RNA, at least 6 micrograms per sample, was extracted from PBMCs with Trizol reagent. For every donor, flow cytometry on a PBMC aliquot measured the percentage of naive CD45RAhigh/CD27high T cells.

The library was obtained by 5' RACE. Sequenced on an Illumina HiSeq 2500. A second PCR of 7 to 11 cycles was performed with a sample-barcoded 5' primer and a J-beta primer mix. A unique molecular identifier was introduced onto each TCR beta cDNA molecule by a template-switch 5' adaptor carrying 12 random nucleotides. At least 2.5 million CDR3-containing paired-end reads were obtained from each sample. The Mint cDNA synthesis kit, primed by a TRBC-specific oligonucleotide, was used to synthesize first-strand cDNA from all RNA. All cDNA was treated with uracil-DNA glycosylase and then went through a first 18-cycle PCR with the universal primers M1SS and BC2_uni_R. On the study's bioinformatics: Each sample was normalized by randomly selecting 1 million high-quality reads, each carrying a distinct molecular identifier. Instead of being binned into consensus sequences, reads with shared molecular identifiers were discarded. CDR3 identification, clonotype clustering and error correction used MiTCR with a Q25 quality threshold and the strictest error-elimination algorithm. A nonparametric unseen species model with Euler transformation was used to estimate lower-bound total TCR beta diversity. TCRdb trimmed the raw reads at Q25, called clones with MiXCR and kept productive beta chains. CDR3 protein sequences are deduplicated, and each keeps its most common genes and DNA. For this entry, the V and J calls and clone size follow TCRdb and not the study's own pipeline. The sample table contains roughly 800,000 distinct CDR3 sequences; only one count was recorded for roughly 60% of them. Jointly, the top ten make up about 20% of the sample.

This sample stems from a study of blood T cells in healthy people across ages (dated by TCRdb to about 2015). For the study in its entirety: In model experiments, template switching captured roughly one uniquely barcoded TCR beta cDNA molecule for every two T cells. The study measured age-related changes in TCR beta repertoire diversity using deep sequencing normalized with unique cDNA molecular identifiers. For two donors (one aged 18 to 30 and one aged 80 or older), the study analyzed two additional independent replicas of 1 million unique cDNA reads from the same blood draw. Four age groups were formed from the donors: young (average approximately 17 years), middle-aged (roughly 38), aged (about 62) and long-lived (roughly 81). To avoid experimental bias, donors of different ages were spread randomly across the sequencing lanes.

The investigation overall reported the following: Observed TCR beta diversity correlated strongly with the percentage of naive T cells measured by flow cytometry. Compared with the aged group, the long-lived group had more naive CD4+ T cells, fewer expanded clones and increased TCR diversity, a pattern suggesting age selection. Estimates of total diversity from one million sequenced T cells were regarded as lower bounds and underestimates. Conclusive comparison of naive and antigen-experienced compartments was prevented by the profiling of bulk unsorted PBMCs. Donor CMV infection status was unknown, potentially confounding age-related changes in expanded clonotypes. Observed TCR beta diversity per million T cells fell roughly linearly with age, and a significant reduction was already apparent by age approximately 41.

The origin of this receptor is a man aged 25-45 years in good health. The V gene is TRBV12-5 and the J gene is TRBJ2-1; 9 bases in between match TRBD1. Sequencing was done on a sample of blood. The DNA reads TGTGCTAGTGGTTTGGAGCCAGGGACAGGGATAAATGAGCAGTTCTTC. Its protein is CASGLEPGTGINEQFF.